Described below is a single T cell receptor (beta chain) sequence and its context. In the authors' methods: Amplification of reference gene primers was used by the study to estimate nucleated cell counts. This table comes from immunoSEQ multiplex PCR, and its TCRdb copy is limited to in-frame clones, with some not included. The DNA was the basis for D and trimming; V, J and clone size are from that table. Of hundreds of thousands of clones in the sample, 87% were seen once. These data come from a study of blood T cell repertoires in COVID-19. Looking at the study overall: The United States, Italy and Spain provided the acute and convalescent COVID-19 samples. PBMCs, B-cell-depleted T cells, or T cells provided the cDNA or gDNA that made up the material.

Looked up from germline, CDR1 is LGHDT and CDR2 is YNNKEL (reference sequence). V shed 4 bases and J shed 5 bases, with 17 bases lying between them. The CDR3 has 15 residues. The chain joins TRBV3-1 (or the pseudogene TRBV3-2) to TRBJ2-5; possibly TRBD2 for D (5 bases). The origin of this receptor is a man younger than 35 with active or convalescent COVID-19. The sequenced sample was peripheral blood. The CDR3 sequence is CASSLSTDPGETQYF. In DNA form, the CDR3 reads TGTGCCAGCAGCCTATCGACGGACCCGGGGGAGACCCAGTACTTC.